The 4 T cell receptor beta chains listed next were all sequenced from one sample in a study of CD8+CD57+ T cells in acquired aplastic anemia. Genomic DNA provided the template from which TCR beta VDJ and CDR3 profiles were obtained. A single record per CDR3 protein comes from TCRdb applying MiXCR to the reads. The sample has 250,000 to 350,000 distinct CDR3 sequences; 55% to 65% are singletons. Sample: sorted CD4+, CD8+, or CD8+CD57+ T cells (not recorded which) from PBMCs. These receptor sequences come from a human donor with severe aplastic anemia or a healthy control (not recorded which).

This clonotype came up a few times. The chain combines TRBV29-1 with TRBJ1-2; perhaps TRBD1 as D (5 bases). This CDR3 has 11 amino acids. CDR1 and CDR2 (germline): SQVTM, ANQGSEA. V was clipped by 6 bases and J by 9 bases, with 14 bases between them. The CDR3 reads CSVPGGWSYTF. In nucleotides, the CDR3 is TGCAGCGTCCCTGGGGGATGGAGCTACACCTTC.

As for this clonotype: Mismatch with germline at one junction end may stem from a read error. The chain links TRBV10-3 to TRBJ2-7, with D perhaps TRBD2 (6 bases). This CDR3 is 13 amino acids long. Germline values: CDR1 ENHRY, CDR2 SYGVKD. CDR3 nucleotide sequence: TGTGCCAGCACTCCGGGGGTACGCGACGAGCAGTGCTTC. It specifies CASTPGVRDEQCF.

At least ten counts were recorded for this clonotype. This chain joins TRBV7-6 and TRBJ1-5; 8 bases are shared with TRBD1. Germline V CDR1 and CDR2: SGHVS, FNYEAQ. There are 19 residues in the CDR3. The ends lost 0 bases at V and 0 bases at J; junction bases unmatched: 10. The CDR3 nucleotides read TGTGCCAGCAGCTTAGCCCACGGGACAGGTATCCTTAGCAATCAGCCCCAGCATTTT. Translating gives CASSLAHGTGILSNQPQHF.

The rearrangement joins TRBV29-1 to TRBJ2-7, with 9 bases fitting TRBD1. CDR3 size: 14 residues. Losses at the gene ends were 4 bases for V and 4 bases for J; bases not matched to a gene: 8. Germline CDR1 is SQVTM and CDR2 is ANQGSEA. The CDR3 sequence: CSVGGTGTIYEQYF. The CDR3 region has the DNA TGCAGCGTTGGAGGGACAGGGACGATATACGAGCAGTACTTC.